These 10 T cell receptor beta chains share one sample of origin, sequenced in a study of T cell responses to AZD1222 COVID-19 vaccine. Sequenced by immunoSEQ multiplex PCR; TCRdb stores in-frame clones only, minus some. The profile shows 110,000 to 150,000 clones, nearly 95% of them singletons. The sample here was peripheral blood, taken on day 0 of AZD1222 vaccination. These receptors all come from an adult in good health.

This chain links TRBV6-5 with TRBJ1-2; D remains ambiguous. V lost 4 bases and J 0 bases, leaving 15 bases between the germline ends. The CDR3 is 16 residues long. Germline loops: CDR1 MNHEY, CDR2 SVGAGI. The CDR3 nucleotides read TGTGCCAGCAGTTCACTAAGAGCCTTTACTAACTATGGCTACACCTTC. This gives the protein CASSSLRAFTNYGYTF.

The chain links TRBV7-8 to TRBJ2-7, with 9 bases fitting TRBD2. The CDR3 covers 15 residues. The V and J ends lost 0 bases and 6 bases, in that order; junction bases with no gene match: 6. In germline, CDR1 is SGHVS, CDR2 FQNEAQ. The CDR3 spells CASSLAASGEGEQYF. CDR3 bases: TGTGCCAGCAGCTTAGCCGCTAGCGGGGAAGGCGAGCAGTACTTC.

The rearrangement uses TRBV5-1 and TRBJ2-1, with D uncertain. V shed 1 base and J shed 0 bases, with 11 bases lying between them. The germline V gene has CDR1 SGHRS and CDR2 YFSETQ. The CDR3 has 16 amino acids. The CDR3 sequence is CASSLLRARSYNEQFF. Here the CDR3 DNA reads TGCGCCAGCAGCTTGCTTAGGGCCCGCTCCTACAATGAGCAGTTCTTC.

The V and J genes are TRBV16 and TRBJ2-5, with TRBD2 identical over 12 bases. The germline gives CDR1 KGHSY, CDR2 FQNENV. After removal of 4 bases from V and 1 base from J, the junction contained 10 bases not matched to a gene. CDR3 length equals 18 residues. CDR3 DNA: TGTGCCAGCAGCCGAAGGACCGGGACTAGCGGGCCCCAAGAGACCCAGTACTTC. Amino acid sequence: CASSRRTGTSGPQETQYF. The full variable domain, rest sourced from reference TRBV16 and TRBJ2-5, is GEEVAQTPKHLVRGEGQKAKLYCAPIKGHSYVFWYQQVLKNEFKFLISFQNENVFDETGMPKERFSAKCLPNSPCSLEIQATKLEDSAVYFCASSRRTGTSGPQETQYFGPGTRLLVL.

The V and J genes are TRBV28 and TRBJ1-5; unclear D gene. Germline V gene data show CDR1 as MDHEN and CDR2 as SYDVKM. Trimming left V 9 bases short and J 0 bases short, with 6 bases between. The CDR3 is made up of 12 amino acids. CDR3 in DNA: TGTGCCAGTAGACTTAGCAATCAGCCCCAGCATTTT. Its translation is CASRLSNQPQHF.

The V and J genes are TRBV27 and TRBJ1-3, with TRBD1 as a possible D gene (6 bases). This CDR3 comprises 17 residues. Trimming removed 3 bases at V and 3 bases at J, with 18 bases between. CDR1 is MNHEY, CDR2 SMNVEV, per germline (reference sequence). CDR3 coding DNA: TGTGCCAGCAGTTTCCGGGGGCCGCCGATCGATGGAAACACCATATATTTT. Protein product: CASSFRGPPIDGNTIYF.

The V and J genes are TRBV2 and TRBJ1-1; possible D gene TRBD1, 5 bases. Germline CDR1 SNHLY, CDR2 FYNNEI. Deletions cut 5 bases from V and 7 bases from J, with 14 bases between. The CDR3 has 13 residues. In DNA form, the CDR3 reads TGTGCCAGCAGTTTAAGCCGGGGCTTTGAAGCTTTCTTT. Its protein is CASSLSRGFEAFF.

The J gene is TRBJ2-7, the V gene TRBV18; tentatively, D is TRBD1 (6 bases). The CDR3 runs to 16 residues. V shed 5 bases and J shed 4 bases, with 21 bases lying between them. The V gene's germline CDR1 is KGHSH and CDR2 LQKENI. CDR3 nucleotides: TGTGCCAGCTCAACAATAAAAGGCAGGGGAGCGTACGAGCAGTACTTC. It specifies CASSTIKGRGAYEQYF.

This chain uses TRBV11-2 with TRBJ2-4, with TRBD1 matching over 8 bases. Trimming at V came to 1 base and at J to 2 bases, leaving 7 bases not matched to a gene. Germline lookup yields CDR1 SGHAT and CDR2 FQNNGV. CDR3 length: 17 amino acids. The CDR3, as DNA: TGTGCCAGCAGCTTAGTTGGACAGGGAGTTTCCAAAAACATTCAGTACTTC. Translation: CASSLVGQGVSKNIQYF. Drawing the rest from reference TRBV11-2 and TRBJ2-4, the complete variable domain is EAGVAQSPRYKIIEKRQSVAFWCNPISGHATLYWYQQILGQGPKLLIQFQNNGVVDDSQLPKDRFSAERLKGVDSTLKIQPAKLEDSAVYLCASSLVGQGVSKNIQYFGAGTRLSVL.

V gene TRBV5-1 combines with J gene TRBJ1-1, with 7 bases aligning to TRBD1. Germline V gene sequence: CDR1 SGHRS, CDR2 YFSETQ. Losses at the gene ends were 6 bases for V and 1 base for J; bases not matched to a gene: 6. The CDR3 extends over 14 amino acids. The CDR3 is CASKLGTANTEAFF. CDR3 DNA: TGCGCCAGCAAACTTGGGACAGCGAACACTGAAGCTTTCTTT.